This T cell receptor (beta chain) was sequenced in a study of blood T cells in healthy people across ages (dated by TCRdb to between 2015 and 2016). Turning to the overall study: In model experiments, roughly one uniquely barcoded TCR beta cDNA molecule per two T cells was captured by template switching. Using deep sequencing normalized with unique cDNA molecular identifiers, the study measured how TCR beta repertoire diversity changes with age. To avoid experimental bias, donors of different ages were distributed randomly across sequencing lanes. Donors were grouped into four age groups: young (average roughly 15 years), middle-aged (roughly 38), aged (approximately 58) and long-lived (82). Using the same blood draw, the study looked at two additional independent replicas of 1 million unique cDNA reads for two donors, one aged 18 to 29 and the other aged 80 or older. The study at large found these results: Observed TCR beta diversity per million T cells fell roughly linearly with age, and a significant reduction was already apparent by age roughly 40. A strong correlation was found between observed TCR beta diversity and the percentage of naive T cells measured by flow cytometry. Bulk unsorted PBMC profiling prevented conclusive comparison of naive and antigen-experienced compartments. Estimates of total diversity based on one million sequenced T cells were regarded as lower bounds and as underestimates. Because the CMV infection status of the donors was unknown, age-related changes in expanded clonotypes may potentially have been confounded. Compared with the aged group, the long-lived group had more naive CD4+ T cells, fewer expanded clones and increased TCR diversity, suggesting age selection.

To prepare the library, 5' RACE was applied. This sample was sequenced with an Illumina HiSeq 2500. A second PCR of roughly 7 to 11 cycles was performed with a sample-barcoded 5' primer and a J-beta primer mix. A unique molecular identifier was introduced onto each TCR beta cDNA molecule by a template-switch 5' adaptor carrying 12 random nucleotides. Each sample yielded at least 2.5 million CDR3-containing paired-end reads. All of the RNA was converted into first-strand cDNA using the Mint cDNA synthesis kit, with a TRBC-specific oligonucleotide serving as the primer. Following uracil-DNA glycosylase treatment, all cDNA underwent a first 18-cycle PCR with the universal primers M1SS and BC2_uni_R. The authors processed their data as follows. Each sample was normalized by randomly selecting 1 million high-quality reads, each carrying a distinct molecular identifier. Reads with shared molecular identifiers were discarded instead of being binned into consensus sequences. CDR3 identification, clonotype clustering and error correction used MiTCR with a Q25 quality threshold and the strictest error-elimination algorithm. Lower-bound total TCR beta diversity was estimated with a nonparametric unseen species model using Euler transformation. Starting from the raw public reads, TCRdb applied fastp trimming at Q25, assembled clones with MiXCR and retained in-frame beta chains. CDR3 protein duplicates are merged, each entry listing the most common genes and DNA. The authors' filters were not applied to this entry. This sample gives around 1.5 million distinct CDR3 sequences in total; around 59% of them show up just once. The biggest ten clones account for about 6.7% of the sample.

The CDR3 has 14 amino acids, counting the end cysteine and phenylalanine. Just CDR3 DNA is preserved here, 42 bases in frame from base 1. V is pared back by 3 bases and J by 2 bases, with 9 bases lying between the germline termini. The germline V gene encodes CDR1 MDHEN and CDR2 SYDVKM. This clonotype has only a few counts. Its antigen is currently not known. Nothing much larger sits one base from this clone, and base qualities are not available. The roughly 39 donors, aged about 6 to 100 years, were systemically healthy Caucasian individuals from Russia. Around 10 milliliters of peripheral blood were drawn from each donor into EDTA-treated Vacutainer tubes. Ficoll-Paque density-gradient centrifugation was used to isolate PBMCs, with at least 6.5 million per sample. Trizol reagent was used to extract total RNA from the PBMCs, yielding at least 6 micrograms per sample. Naive CD45RAhigh/CD27high T cell percentages were measured by flow cytometry on a PBMC aliquot from every donor.

This TCR came from a man between 18 and 35 years old in good health. The V and J segments used are TRBV28 and TRBJ2-3, with a tentative D gene TRBD1 over 5 matching bases. Source material: blood. The DNA sequence reads TGTGCCAGCAGTTTTGGCAGGGACACAGATACGCAGTATTTT. It translates to CASSFGRDTDTQYF.